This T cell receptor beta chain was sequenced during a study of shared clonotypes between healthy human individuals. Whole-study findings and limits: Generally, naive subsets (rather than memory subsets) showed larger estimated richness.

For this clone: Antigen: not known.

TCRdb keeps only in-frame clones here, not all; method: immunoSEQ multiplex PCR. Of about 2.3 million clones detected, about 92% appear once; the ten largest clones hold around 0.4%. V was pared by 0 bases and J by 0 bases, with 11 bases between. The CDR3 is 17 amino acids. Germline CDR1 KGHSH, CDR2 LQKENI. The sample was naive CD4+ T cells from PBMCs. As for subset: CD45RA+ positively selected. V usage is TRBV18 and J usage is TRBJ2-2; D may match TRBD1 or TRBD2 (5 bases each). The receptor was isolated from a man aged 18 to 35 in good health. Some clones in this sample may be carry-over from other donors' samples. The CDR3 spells CASSPPGPGSNTGELFF. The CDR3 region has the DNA TGTGCCAGCTCACCACCGGGGCCGGGGTCGAACACCGGGGAGCTGTTTTTT.